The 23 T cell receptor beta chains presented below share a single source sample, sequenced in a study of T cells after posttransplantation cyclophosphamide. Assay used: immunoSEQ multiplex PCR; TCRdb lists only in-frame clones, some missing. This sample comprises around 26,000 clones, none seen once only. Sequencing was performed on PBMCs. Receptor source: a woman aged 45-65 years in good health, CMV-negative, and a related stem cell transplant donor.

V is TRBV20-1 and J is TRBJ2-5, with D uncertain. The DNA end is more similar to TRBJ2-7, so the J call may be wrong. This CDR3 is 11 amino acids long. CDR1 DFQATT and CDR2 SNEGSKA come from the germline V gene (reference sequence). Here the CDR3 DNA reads TGCAGTGCTATGAGCTCCTACGAGCAGTACTTC. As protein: CSAMSSYEQYF.

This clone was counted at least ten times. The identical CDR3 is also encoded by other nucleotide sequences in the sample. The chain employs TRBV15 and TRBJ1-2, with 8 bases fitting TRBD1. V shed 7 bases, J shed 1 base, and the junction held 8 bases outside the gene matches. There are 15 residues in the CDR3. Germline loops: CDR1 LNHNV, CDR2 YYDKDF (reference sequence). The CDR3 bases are TGTGCCACCAAAAAAGCGACAGGGGTTAACTATGGCTACACCTTC. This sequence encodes CATKKATGVNYGYTF.

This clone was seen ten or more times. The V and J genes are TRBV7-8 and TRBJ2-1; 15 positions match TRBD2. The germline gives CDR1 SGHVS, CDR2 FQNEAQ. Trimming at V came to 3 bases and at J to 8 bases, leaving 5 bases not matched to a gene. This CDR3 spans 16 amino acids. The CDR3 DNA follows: TGTGCCAGCAGCTTCAGGACTAGCGGGGGGGCCCATGAGCAGTTCTTC. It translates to CASSFRTSGGAHEQFF. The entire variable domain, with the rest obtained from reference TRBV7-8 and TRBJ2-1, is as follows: GAGVSQSPRYKVAKRGQDVALRCDPISGHVSLFWYQQALGQGPEFLTYFQNEAQLDKSGLPSDRFFAERPEGSVSTLKIQRTQQEDSAVYLCASSFRTSGGAHEQFFGPGTRLTVL.

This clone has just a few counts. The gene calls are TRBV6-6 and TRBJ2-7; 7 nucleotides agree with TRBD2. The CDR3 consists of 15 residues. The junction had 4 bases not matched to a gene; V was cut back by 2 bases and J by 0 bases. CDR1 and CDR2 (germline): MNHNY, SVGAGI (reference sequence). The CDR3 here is CASSYEGGSSYEQYF. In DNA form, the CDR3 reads TGTGCCAGCAGTTACGAGGGCGGGAGCTCCTACGAGCAGTACTTC.

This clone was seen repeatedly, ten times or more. CDR3 region: CASSAQGAARGEQYF. Written as DNA, the CDR3 is TGTGCCAGCAGTGCTCAGGGGGCCGCGCGGGGGGAGCAGTACTTC. The rearrangement links TRBV2 to TRBJ2-7; TRBD1 might be the D (8 bases). With 4 bases removed from V and 7 bases from J, the gap between germline ends came to 20 bases. CDR1 SNHLY and CDR2 FYNNEI come from the germline V gene. The CDR3 loop spans 15 amino acids.

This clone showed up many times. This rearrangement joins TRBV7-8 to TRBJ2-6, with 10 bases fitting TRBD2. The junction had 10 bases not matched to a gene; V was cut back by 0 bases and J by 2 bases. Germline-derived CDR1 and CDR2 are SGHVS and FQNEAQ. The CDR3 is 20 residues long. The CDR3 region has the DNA TGTGCCAGCAGCTTAGCCCTAGCGGGAGTTCTCGACCCTGGGGCCAACGTCCTGACTTTC. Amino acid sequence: CASSLALAGVLDPGANVLTF.

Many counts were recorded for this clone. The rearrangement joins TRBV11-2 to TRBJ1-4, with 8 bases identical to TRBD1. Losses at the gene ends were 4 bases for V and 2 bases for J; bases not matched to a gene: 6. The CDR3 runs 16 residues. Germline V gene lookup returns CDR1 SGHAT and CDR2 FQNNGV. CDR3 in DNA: TGTGCCAGCAGCTCATCACGGACAGGGACTAATGAAAAACTGTTTTTT. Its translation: CASSSSRTGTNEKLFF.

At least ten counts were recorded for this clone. For the CDR3, the DNA is TGTGCCAGCAGCTACAGCCAGGGGGGCTCTTATAATTCACCCCTCCACTTT. Translated: CASSYSQGGSYNSPLHF. The chain links TRBV28 to TRBJ1-6, with 7 bases that match TRBD1. Trimming cost V 6 bases and J 4 bases; bases outside gene matches: 12. This CDR3 is built from 17 residues. Germline CDR1 and CDR2: MDHEN and SYDVKM. Full variable domain (outside the CDR3, taken from reference TRBV28 and TRBJ1-6): DVKVTQSSRYLVKRTGEKVFLECVQDMDHENMFWYRQDPGLGLRLIYFSYDVKMKEKGDIPEGYSVSREKKERFSLILESASTNQTSMYLCASSYSQGGSYNSPLHFGNGTRLTVT.

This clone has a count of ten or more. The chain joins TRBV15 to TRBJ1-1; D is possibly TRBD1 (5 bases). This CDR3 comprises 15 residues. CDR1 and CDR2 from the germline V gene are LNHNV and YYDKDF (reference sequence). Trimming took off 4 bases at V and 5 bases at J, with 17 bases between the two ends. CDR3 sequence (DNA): TGTGCCACCAGCACCCAATCGGCCGGGGGTACTGAAGCTTTCTTT. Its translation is CATSTQSAGGTEAFF.

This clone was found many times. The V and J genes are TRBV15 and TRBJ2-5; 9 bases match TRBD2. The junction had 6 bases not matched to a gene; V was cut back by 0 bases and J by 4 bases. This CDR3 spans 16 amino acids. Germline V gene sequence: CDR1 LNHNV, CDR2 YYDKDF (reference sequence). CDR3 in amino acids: CATSRDLAGAGETQYF. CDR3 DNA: TGTGCCACCAGCAGAGATTTAGCGGGGGCGGGAGAGACCCAGTACTTC.

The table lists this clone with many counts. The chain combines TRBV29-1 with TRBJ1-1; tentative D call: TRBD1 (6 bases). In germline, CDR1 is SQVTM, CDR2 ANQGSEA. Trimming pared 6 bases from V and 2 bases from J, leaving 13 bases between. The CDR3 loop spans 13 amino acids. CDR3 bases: TGCAGCGTGTCCGACAGGTCCAACACTGAAGCTTTCTTT. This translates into CSVSDRSNTEAFF.

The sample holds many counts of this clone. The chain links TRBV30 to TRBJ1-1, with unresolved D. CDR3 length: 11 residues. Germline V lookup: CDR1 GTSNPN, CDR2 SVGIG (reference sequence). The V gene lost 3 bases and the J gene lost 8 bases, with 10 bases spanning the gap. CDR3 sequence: CAWSPTREAFF. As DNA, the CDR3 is TGTGCCTGGAGCCCCACGAGGGAAGCTTTCTTT.

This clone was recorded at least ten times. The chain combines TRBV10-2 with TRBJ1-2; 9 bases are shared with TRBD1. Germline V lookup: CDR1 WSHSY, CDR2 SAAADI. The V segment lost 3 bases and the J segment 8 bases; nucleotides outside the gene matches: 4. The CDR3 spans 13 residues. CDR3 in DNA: TGCGCCAGCAGTGACCCACAGGGGGCAGGCTACACCTTC. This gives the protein CASSDPQGAGYTF.

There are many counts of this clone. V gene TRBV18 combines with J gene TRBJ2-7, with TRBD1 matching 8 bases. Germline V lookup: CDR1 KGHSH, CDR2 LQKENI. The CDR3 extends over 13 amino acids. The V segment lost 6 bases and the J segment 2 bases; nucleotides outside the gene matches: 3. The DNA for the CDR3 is TGTGCCAGCTCGGCAGGGGGCGCCTACGAGCAGTACTTC. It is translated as CASSAGGAYEQYF.

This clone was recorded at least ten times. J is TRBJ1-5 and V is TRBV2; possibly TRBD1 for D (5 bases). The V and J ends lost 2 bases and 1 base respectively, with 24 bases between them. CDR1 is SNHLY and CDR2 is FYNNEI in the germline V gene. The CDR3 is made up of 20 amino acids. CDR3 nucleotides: TGTGCCAGCAGTGAATTTAGTGCCAGGGCAACCTCACTGAGCAATCAGCCCCAGCATTTT. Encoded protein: CASSEFSARATSLSNQPQHF.

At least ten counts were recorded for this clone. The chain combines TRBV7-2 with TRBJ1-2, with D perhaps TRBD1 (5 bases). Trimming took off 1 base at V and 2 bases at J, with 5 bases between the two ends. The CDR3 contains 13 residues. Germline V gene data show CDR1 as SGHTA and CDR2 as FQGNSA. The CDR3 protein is CASSLGQNYGYTF. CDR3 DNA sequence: TGTGCCAGCAGCTTAGGACAGAACTATGGCTACACCTTC. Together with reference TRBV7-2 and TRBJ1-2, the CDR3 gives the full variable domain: GAGVSQSPSNKVTEKGKDVELRCDPISGHTALYWYRQSLGQGLEFLIYFQGNSAPDKSGLPSDRFSAERTGGSVSTLTIQRTQQEDSAVYLCASSLGQNYGYTFGSGTRLTVV.

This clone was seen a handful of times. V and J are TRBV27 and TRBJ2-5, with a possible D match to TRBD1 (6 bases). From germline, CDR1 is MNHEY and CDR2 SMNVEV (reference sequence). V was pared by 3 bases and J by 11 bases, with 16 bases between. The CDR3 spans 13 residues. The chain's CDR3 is CASSFGEAGEQYF. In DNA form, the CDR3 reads TGTGCCAGCAGTTTTGGGGAAGCAGGGGAGCAGTACTTC.

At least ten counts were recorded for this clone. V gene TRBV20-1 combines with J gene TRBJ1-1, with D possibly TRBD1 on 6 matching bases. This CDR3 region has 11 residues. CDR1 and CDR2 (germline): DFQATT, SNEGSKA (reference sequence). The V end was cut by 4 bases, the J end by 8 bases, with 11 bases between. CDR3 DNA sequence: TGCAGTGCTACGACAGGAACCGAAGCTTTCTTT. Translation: CSATTGTEAFF.

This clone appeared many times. The CDR3 DNA reads as TGTGCCAGCAGCTTAGCGGGACTACATACAAAGGAGCAGTTCTTC. Its translation: CASSLAGLHTKEQFF. The V and J genes are TRBV11-2 and TRBJ2-1, with TRBD2 identical over 7 bases. Germline assignment: CDR1 SGHAT and CDR2 FQNNGV. The trim removed 1 base at V and 10 bases at J, leaving 10 bases unmatched. The CDR3 is 15 amino acids.

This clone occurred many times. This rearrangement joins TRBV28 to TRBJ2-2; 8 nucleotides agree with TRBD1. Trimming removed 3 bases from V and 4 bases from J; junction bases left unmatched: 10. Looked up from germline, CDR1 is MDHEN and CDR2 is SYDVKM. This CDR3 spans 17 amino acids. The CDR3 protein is CASSFLGTGRSTGELFF. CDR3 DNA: TGTGCCAGCAGTTTCCTCGGGACAGGTCGTAGCACCGGGGAGCTGTTTTTT.

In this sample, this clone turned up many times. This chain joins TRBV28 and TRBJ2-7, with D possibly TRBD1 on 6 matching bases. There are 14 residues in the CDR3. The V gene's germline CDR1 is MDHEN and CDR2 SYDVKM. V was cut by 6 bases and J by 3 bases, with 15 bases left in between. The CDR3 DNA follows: TGTGCCAGCAGCCCCGTAGTAGGGGGCTACGAGCAGTACTTC. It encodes CASSPVVGGYEQYF.

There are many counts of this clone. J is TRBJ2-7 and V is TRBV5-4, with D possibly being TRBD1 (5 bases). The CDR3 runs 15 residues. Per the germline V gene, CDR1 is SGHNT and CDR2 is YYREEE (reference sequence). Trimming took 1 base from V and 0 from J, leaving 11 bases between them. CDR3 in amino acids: CASSLYRTSSYEQYF. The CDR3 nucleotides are TGTGCCAGCAGCTTGTATAGGACAAGCTCCTACGAGCAGTACTTC.

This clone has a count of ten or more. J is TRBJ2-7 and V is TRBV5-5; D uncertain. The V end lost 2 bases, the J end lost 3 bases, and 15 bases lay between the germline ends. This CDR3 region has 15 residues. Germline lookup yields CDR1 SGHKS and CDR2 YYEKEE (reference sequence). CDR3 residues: CASSFEFLGLYEQYF. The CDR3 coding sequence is TGTGCCAGCAGCTTTGAGTTTCTCGGTCTCTACGAGCAGTACTTC.